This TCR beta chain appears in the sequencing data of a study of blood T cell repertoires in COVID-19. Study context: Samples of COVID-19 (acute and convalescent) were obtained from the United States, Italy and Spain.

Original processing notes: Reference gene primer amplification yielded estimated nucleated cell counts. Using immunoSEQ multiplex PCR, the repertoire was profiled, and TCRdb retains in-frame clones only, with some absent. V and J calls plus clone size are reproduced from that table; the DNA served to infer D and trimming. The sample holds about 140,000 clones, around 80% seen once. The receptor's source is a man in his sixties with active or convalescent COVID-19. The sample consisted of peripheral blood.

The CDR3 sequence is CASSPRGLGYNEQFF. CDR3 DNA sequence: TGTGCCAGCAGTCCGAGGGGGCTAGGTTACAATGAGCAGTTCTTC. The genes are TRBV7-8 and TRBJ2-1; 7 nucleotides match TRBD1. The germline V gene has CDR1 SGHVS and CDR2 FQNEAQ. Trimming cost V 6 bases and J 4 bases; bases outside gene matches: 9. The CDR3 extends over 15 amino acids.